The 18 T cell receptor beta chains listed next were all sequenced from one sample in a study of T cells in localized non-small cell lung cancer. Here immunoSEQ multiplex PCR was the method, and the copy in TCRdb shows in-frame clones only, minus some. The sample has about 59,000 clones, 70% to 90% seen once. The sample in question was peripheral blood, obtained before any cancer treatment. Every receptor here comes from a man aged 35-69 years with stage I squamous cell lung carcinoma.

This sequence joins TRBV6-5 and TRBJ2-7; the D gene is possibly TRBD2 (6 bases). CDR3 size: 13 residues. The germline gives CDR1 MNHEY, CDR2 SVGAGI. Trimming removed 5 bases at V and 0 bases at J, with 8 bases between. The CDR3 DNA reads TGTGCCAGCAGTCAAGCGGGCTCCTACGAGCAGTACTTC. Encoded protein: CASSQAGSYEQYF.

This clone has just one count. V gene TRBV18 combines with J gene TRBJ2-1; TRBD1 aligns across 7 bases. The CDR3 runs 14 residues. The trim removed 5 bases at V and 9 bases at J, leaving 10 bases unmatched. From germline, CDR1 is KGHSH and CDR2 LQKENI. The CDR3 DNA sequence: TGTGCCAGCTCATTAACTACAGGGGTGGGTGAGCAGTTCTTC. Its translation is CASSLTTGVGEQFF. Together with reference TRBV18 and TRBJ2-1, the CDR3 gives the full variable domain: NAGVMQNPRHLVRRRGQEARLRCSPMKGHSHVYWYRQLPEEGLKFMVYLQKENIIDESGMPKERFSAEFPKEGPSILRIQQVVRGDSAAYFCASSLTTGVGEQFFGPGTRLTVL.

This rearrangement joins TRBV29-1 to TRBJ2-7, with 10 bases lining up with TRBD2. Germline lookup yields CDR1 SQVTM and CDR2 ANQGSEA. Unmatched junction bases numbered 9, after V lost 6 bases and J lost 7 bases. This CDR3 spans 13 amino acids. The CDR3 bases are TGCAGCGTCCATGTTAGCGGGAGGTGGGAGCAGTACTTC. Amino acid sequence: CSVHVSGRWEQYF.

The chain's CDR3 is CSAGRDRPNYGYTF. In nucleotides, the CDR3 is TGCAGCGCCGGCCGGGACAGACCTAACTATGGCTACACCTTC. V usage is TRBV29-1 and J usage is TRBJ1-2; the match to TRBD1 covers 7 bases. The CDR3 is 14 residues long. J gave up 0 bases and V 7 bases, and 8 bases lay outside the gene matches. Per germline, CDR1 SQVTM and CDR2 ANQGSEA. Together with reference TRBV29-1 and TRBJ1-2, the CDR3 gives the full variable domain: SAVISQKPSRDICQRGTSLTIQCQVDSQVTMMFWYRQQPGQSLTLIATANQGSEATYESGFVIDKFPISRPNLTFSTLTVSNMSPEDSSIYLCSAGRDRPNYGYTFGSGTRLTVV.

V is TRBV27 and J is TRBJ2-1; 8 nucleotides match TRBD1. The CDR3 has 13 amino acids. Germline V gene lookup returns CDR1 MNHEY and CDR2 SMNVEV (reference sequence). The trim removed 3 bases at V and 9 bases at J, leaving 4 bases unmatched. The CDR3 loop reads CASSFRGPGEQFF. The DNA for the CDR3 is TGTGCCAGCAGTTTCAGGGGGCCGGGTGAGCAGTTCTTC.

The chain is built from TRBV18 and TRBJ2-5; 14 nucleotides line up with TRBD2. The CDR3 totals 16 residues. CDR1 KGHSH and CDR2 LQKENI come from the germline V gene. The J segment lost 5 bases and the V segment lost 5 bases, leaving 7 bases of the junction unmatched. In DNA, the CDR3 is TGTGCCAGCTCATCCGGGACTAGCGGGAGTCTGGAGACCCAGTACTTC. Its translation is CASSSGTSGSLETQYF.

This clone occurred once. This chain connects TRBV11-3 to TRBJ2-5; D is possibly TRBD1 (6 bases). The CDR3 extends over 14 amino acids. V lost 4 bases, J lost 5 bases, and 14 bases lay in between. Germline V lookup: CDR1 SGHNT, CDR2 YENEEA. CDR3 DNA sequence: TGTGCCAGCAGCTACTCAGGGGCGAAGGAGACCCAGTACTTC. It specifies CASSYSGAKETQYF.

The chain is built from TRBV7-2 and TRBJ2-7; 8 bases map to TRBD1. Germline values: CDR1 SGHTA, CDR2 FQGNSA. The CDR3 has 14 residues. The trim removed 1 base at V and 5 bases at J, leaving 4 bases unmatched. The CDR3 sequence is CASSLDRGVDEQYF. The CDR3, as DNA: TGTGCCAGCAGCTTAGACAGGGGGGTCGACGAGCAGTACTTC.

This clone was found a few times. The chain combines TRBV30 with TRBJ1-1; D remains unclear. The germline V gene has CDR1 GTSNPN and CDR2 SVGIG (reference sequence). The CDR3 length is 13 residues. V lost 0 bases to trimming and J lost 4 bases, with 9 bases between them. Here the CDR3 reads CAWSVGESTEAFF. The CDR3 coding sequence is TGTGCCTGGAGTGTCGGGGAGTCCACTGAAGCTTTCTTT.

The V gene is TRBV9, the J gene TRBJ2-6; no reliable D call. There are 14 residues in the CDR3. CDR1 is SGDLS, CDR2 YYNGEE, per germline. V dropped 3 bases and J dropped 4 bases, with 8 bases sitting between them. DNA for the CDR3: TGTGCCAGCAGCGGAGACATCGGGGCCAACGTCCTGACTTTC. Translated: CASSGDIGANVLTF.

The table lists this clone with a few counts. The rearrangement joins TRBV11-2 to TRBJ2-7; 8 nucleotides line up with TRBD2. The V gene end was trimmed by 1 base and the J gene end by 2 bases; junction bases not matched to a gene: 7. This CDR3 contains 16 residues. In germline, CDR1 is SGHAT, CDR2 FQNNGV. Here the CDR3 reads CASSLGVAGSPYEQYF. Here the CDR3 DNA reads TGTGCCAGCAGCTTAGGCGTAGCGGGATCCCCCTACGAGCAGTACTTC.

This clone has a handful of counts. V and J are TRBV2 and TRBJ2-7, with 14 positions matching TRBD2. The V gene's germline CDR1 is SNHLY and CDR2 FYNNEI. J was trimmed by 6 bases and V by 6 bases; bases with no gene match: 13. CDR3 length: 17 amino acids. The CDR3 loop reads CASSATSGRAKPSEQYF. CDR3 bases: TGTGCCAGCAGCGCGACTAGCGGGAGGGCCAAACCATCCGAGCAGTACTTC.

The chain combines TRBV29-1 with TRBJ2-7; the match to TRBD2 covers 11 bases. V dropped 4 bases and J dropped 1; count of bases not matched to a gene: 3. The CDR3 covers 14 residues. In germline, CDR1 is SQVTM, CDR2 ANQGSEA. The CDR3 DNA is TGCAGCGTTGCCGGACTAGCGGGTTCCTACGAGCAGTACTTC. Translating it yields CSVAGLAGSYEQYF.

The chain is built from TRBV27 and TRBJ1-2, with D possibly TRBD1 on 6 matching bases. Per the germline V gene, CDR1 is MNHEY and CDR2 is SMNVEV (reference sequence). V lost 6 bases and J 8 bases, leaving 16 bases between the germline ends. The CDR3 totals 13 residues. CDR3 sequence (DNA): TGTGCCAGCAGGGTCAGGGGCCTAGGAGGCTACACCTTC. This codes for CASRVRGLGGYTF.

This clone came up once. The rearrangement links TRBV6-6 to TRBJ2-7; D is uncertain. Between the trimmed V and J ends, which lost 4 bases and 0 bases, there was a span of 13 bases. The CDR3 consists of 15 residues. Germline CDR1 and CDR2: MNHNY and SVGAGI (reference sequence). CDR3 amino acids: CASSWWDSISYEQYF. Here the CDR3 DNA reads TGTGCCAGCAGTTGGTGGGATTCGATCTCCTACGAGCAGTACTTC.

V gene TRBV7-3 combines with J gene TRBJ2-7; weak D call: TRBD1 (6 bases). The V end lost 5 bases, the J end lost 2 bases, and 10 bases lay between the germline ends. In germline, CDR1 is SGHTA, CDR2 FQGTGA. The CDR3 runs 13 residues. Here the CDR3 reads CASSPGTPYEQYF. The CDR3 nucleotides read TGTGCCAGCAGCCCAGGGACACCCTACGAGCAGTACTTC.

V usage is TRBV6-4 and J usage is TRBJ2-1, with 9 positions matching TRBD2. Per germline, CDR1 MRHNA and CDR2 SNTAGT. Unmatched junction bases numbered 6, after V lost 5 bases and J lost 4 bases. CDR3 length: 15 residues. CDR3 sequence: CASSKGLAFYNEQFF. CDR3 bases: TGTGCCAGCAGTAAAGGACTAGCGTTTTACAATGAGCAGTTCTTC.

The chain uses TRBV2 and TRBJ1-4; D is uncertain. Per the germline V gene, CDR1 is SNHLY and CDR2 is FYNNEI. Trimming removed 4 bases at V and 0 bases at J, with 6 bases between. The CDR3 spans 14 residues. In nucleotides, the CDR3 is TGTGCCAGCAGTGGGATTACAACTAATGAAAAACTGTTTTTT. This gives the protein CASSGITTNEKLFF. Using reference TRBV2 and TRBJ1-4 for the parts outside the CDR3, the full variable domain is EPEVTQTPSHQVTQMGQEVILRCVPISNHLYFYWYRQILGQKVEFLVSFYNNEISEKSEIFDDQFSVERPDGSNFTLKIRSTKLEDSAMYFCASSGITTNEKLFFGSGTQLSVL.